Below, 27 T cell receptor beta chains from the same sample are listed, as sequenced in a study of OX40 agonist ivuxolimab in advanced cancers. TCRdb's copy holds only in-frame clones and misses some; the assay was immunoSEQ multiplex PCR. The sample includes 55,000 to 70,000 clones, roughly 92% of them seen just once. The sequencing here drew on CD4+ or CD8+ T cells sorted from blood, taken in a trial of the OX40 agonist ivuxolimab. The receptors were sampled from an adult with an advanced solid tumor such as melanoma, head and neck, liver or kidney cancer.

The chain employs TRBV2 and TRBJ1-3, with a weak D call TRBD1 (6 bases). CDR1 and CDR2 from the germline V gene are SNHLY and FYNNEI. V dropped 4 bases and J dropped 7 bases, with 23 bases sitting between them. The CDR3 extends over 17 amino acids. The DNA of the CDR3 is TGTGCCAGCAGTGGGCTGCTGACAGGCCGGGTAGAGAACACCATATATTTT. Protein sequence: CASSGLLTGRVENTIYF.

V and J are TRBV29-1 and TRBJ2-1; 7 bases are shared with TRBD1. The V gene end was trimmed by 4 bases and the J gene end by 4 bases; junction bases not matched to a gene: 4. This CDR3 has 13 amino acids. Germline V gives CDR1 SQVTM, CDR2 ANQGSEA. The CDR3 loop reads CSVGRDSYNEQFF. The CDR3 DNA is TGCAGCGTTGGCAGGGACAGTTACAATGAGCAGTTCTTC.

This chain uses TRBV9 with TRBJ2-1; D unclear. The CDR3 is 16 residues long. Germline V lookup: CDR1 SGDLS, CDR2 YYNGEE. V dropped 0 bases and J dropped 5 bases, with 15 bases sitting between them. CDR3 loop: CASSVGFERWDNEQFF. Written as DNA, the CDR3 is TGTGCCAGCAGCGTAGGGTTCGAACGGTGGGACAATGAGCAGTTCTTC.

The DNA for the CDR3 is TGTGCCAGCAGCCAAAACAGAGTGAGCTCCTACAATGAGCAGTTCTTC. Encoded protein: CASSQNRVSSYNEQFF. The J gene is TRBJ2-1, the V gene TRBV14, with D unclear. With 2 bases removed from V and 0 bases from J, the gap between germline ends came to 11 bases. This CDR3 is built from 16 residues. Germline lookup yields CDR1 SGHDN and CDR2 FVKESK.

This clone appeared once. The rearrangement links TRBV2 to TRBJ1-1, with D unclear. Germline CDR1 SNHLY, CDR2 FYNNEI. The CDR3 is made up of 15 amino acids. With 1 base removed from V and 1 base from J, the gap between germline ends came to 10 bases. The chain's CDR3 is CASSEVWLGNTEAFF. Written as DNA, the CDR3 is TGTGCCAGCAGTGAAGTATGGTTGGGGAACACTGAAGCTTTCTTT.

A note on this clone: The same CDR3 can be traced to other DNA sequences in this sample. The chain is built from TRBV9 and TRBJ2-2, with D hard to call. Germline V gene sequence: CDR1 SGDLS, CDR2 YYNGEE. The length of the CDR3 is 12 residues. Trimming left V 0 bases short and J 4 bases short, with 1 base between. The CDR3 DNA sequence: TGTGCCAGCAGCGTAGTCACCGGGGAGCTGTTTTTT. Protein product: CASSVVTGELFF.

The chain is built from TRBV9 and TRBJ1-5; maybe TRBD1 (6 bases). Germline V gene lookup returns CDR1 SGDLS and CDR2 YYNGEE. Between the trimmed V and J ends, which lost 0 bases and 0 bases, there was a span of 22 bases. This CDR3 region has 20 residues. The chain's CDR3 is CASSVAEAGTPYHSNQPQHF. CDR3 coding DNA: TGTGCCAGCAGCGTAGCCGAGGCCGGGACACCATACCATAGCAATCAGCCCCAGCATTTT.

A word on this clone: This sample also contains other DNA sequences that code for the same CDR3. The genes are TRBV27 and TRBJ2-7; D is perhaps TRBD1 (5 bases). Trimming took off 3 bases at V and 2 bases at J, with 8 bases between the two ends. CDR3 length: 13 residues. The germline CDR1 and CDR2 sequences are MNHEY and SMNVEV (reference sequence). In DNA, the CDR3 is TGTGCCAGCAGTTTGGGGCAAACCTACGAGCAGTACTTC. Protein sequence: CASSLGQTYEQYF.

CDR3 protein: CASSPPWTDSYEQYF. The CDR3 bases are TGTGCCAGCAGCCCCCCCTGGACAGACTCCTACGAGCAGTACTTC. The rearrangement uses TRBV9 and TRBJ2-7, with TRBD1 as a possible D gene (6 bases). CDR1 is SGDLS and CDR2 is YYNGEE in the germline V gene. The CDR3 sequence is 15 residues long. Trimming cost V 4 bases and J 0 bases, with 14 bases left between them. Complete variable domain (other parts from reference TRBV9 and TRBJ2-7): DSGVTQTPKHLITATGQRVTLRCSPRSGDLSVYWYQQSLDQGLQFLIQYYNGEERAKGNILERFSAQQFPDLHSELNLSSLELGDSALYFCASSPPWTDSYEQYFGPGTRLTVT.

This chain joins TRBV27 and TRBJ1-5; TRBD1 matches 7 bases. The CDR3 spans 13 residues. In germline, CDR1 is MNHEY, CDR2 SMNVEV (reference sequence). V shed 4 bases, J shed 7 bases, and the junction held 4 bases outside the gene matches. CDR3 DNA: TGTGCCAGCAGTTCAGACAGGGTACAGCCCCAGCATTTT. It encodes CASSSDRVQPQHF.

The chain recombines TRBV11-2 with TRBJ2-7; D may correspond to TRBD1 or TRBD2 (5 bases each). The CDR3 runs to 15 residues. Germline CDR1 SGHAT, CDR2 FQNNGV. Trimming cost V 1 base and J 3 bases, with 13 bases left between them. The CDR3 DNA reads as TGTGCCAGCAGCTTAGTTTTCGGGACCAACTACGAGCAGTACTTC. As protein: CASSLVFGTNYEQYF.

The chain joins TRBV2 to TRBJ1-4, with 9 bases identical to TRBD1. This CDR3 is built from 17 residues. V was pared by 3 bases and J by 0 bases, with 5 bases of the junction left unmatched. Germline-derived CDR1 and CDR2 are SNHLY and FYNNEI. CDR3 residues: CASSDRDRVSTNEKLFF. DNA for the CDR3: TGTGCCAGCAGTGACCGGGACAGGGTATCAACTAATGAAAAACTGTTTTTT.

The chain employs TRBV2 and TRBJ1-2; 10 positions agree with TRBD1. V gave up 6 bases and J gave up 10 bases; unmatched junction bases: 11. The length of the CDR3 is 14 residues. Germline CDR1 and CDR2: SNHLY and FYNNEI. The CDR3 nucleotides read TGTGCCAGCAGCGGATCGACAGGGGGCGACGACTACACCTTC. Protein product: CASSGSTGGDDYTF.

CDR3 region: CATTRDRVHEQYF. The CDR3, as DNA: TGTGCCACAACCCGGGACAGGGTTCACGAGCAGTACTTC. The V call is TRBV6-1, the J call TRBJ2-7; TRBD1 agrees at 9 bases. Germline V gene lookup returns CDR1 MNHNS and CDR2 SASEGT. CDR3 length: 13 residues. Losses at the gene ends were 10 bases for V and 5 bases for J; bases not matched to a gene: 9.

In nucleotides, the CDR3 is TGCGCCAGCAGCTTGGTTGGGACAGGACCGTACCAAGAGACCCAGTACTTC. Translation: CASSLVGTGPYQETQYF. This chain links TRBV5-1 with TRBJ2-5, with TRBD1 matching over 8 bases. The CDR3 is made up of 17 amino acids. Per germline, CDR1 SGHRS and CDR2 YFSETQ. V shed 0 bases and J 0 bases; nucleotides not matched to a gene: 7.

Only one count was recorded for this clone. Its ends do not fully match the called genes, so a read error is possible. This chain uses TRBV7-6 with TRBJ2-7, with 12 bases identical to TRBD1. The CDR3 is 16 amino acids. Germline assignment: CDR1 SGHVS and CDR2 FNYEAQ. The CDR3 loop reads CASSSHGTGGSHEQYF. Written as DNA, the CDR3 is TGTGCCAGCAGCTCCCACGGGACAGGGGGCTCCCACGAGCAGTACTTC. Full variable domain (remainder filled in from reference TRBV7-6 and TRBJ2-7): GAGVSQSPRYKVTKRGQDVALRCDPISGHVSLYWYRQALGQGPEFLTYFNYEAQQDKSGLPNDRFSAERPEGSISTLTIQRTEQRDSAMYRCASSSHGTGGSHEQYFGPGTRLTVT.

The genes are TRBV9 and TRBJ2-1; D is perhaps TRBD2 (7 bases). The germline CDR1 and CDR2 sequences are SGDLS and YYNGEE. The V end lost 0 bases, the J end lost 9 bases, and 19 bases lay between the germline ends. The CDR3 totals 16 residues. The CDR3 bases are TGTGCCAGCAGCGTAGCTACGAGGGGGGGCCCCGCTGAGCAGTTCTTC. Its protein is CASSVATRGGPAEQFF.

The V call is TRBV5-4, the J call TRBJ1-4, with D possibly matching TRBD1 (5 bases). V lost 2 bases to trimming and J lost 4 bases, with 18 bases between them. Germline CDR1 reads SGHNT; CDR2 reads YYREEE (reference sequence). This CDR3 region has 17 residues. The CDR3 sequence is CASSLGPGTGGNEKLFF. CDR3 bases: TGTGCCAGCAGCTTAGGACCCGGGACCGGAGGTAATGAAAAACTGTTTTTT.

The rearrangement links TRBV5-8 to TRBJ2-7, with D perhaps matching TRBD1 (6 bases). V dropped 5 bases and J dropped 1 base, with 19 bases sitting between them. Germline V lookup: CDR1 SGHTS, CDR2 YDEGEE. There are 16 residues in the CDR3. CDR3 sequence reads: CASRLNLGTPSYEQYF. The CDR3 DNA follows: TGTGCCAGCAGATTGAACCTTGGGACACCTTCCTACGAGCAGTACTTC.

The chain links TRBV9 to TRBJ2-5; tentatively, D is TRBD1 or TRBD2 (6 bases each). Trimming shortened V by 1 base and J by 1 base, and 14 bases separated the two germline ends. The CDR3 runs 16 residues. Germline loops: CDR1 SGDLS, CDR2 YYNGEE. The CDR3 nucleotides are TGTGCCAGCAGCGTAATCGGGGGCCCCTTCCAAGAGACCCAGTACTTC. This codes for CASSVIGGPFQETQYF.

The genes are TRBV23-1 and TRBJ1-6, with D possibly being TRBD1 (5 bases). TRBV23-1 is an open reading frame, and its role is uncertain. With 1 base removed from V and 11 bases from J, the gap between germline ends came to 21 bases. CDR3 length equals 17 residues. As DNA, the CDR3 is TGCGCCAGCAGTCAATTGTGGGGGTACCTTCTTCTCGCACCCCTCCACTTT. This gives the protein CASSQLWGYLLLAPLHF.

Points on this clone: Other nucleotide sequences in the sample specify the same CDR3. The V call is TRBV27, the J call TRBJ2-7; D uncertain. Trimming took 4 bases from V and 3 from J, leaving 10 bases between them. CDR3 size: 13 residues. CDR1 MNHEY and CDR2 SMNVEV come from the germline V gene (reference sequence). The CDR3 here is CASSYGRSYEQYF. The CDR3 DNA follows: TGTGCCAGCAGTTATGGGCGGAGCTACGAGCAGTACTTC.

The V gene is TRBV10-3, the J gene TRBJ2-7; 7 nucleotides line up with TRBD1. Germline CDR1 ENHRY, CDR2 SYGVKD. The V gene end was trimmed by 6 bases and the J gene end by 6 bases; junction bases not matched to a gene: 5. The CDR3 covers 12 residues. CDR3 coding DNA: TGTGCCATCAGAGGACAGGCAGCCGAGCAGTACTTC. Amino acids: CAIRGQAAEQYF.

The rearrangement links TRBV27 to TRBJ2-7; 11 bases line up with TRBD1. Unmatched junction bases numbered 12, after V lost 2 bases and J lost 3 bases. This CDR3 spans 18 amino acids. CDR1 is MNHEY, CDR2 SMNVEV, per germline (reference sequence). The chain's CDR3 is CASSLRDVGQGAGYEQYF. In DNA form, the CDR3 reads TGTGCCAGCAGTTTAAGGGACGTAGGACAGGGGGCCGGCTACGAGCAGTACTTC.

CDR3 bases: TGTGCCAGCAGCTTAGGAGGGTTCGGGCAGCCCCAGCATTTT. Translated, it gives CASSLGGFGQPQHF. This sequence joins TRBV7-6 and TRBJ1-5; D is uncertain. Trimming stripped 1 base from V and 7 bases from J, with 11 bases between. This CDR3 is built from 14 residues. Germline assignment: CDR1 SGHVS and CDR2 FNYEAQ.

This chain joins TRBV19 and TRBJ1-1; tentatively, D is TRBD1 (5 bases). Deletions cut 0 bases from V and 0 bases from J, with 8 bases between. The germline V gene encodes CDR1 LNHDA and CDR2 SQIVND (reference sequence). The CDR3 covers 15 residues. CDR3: CASSIDQGLNTEAFF. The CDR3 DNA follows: TGTGCCAGTAGTATAGATCAGGGTTTGAACACTGAAGCTTTCTTT.

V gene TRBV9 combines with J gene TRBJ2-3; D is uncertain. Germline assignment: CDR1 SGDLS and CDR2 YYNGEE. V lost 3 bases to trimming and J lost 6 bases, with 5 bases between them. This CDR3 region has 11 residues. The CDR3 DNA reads TGTGCCAGCAGCGATGGGGATACGCAGTATTTT. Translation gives CASSDGDTQYF.